The clone carrying this TCR beta chain was picked up one time. Its specificity is unknown. It was after 10 days of culture that CD4+ T cells were isolated. The length of the CDR3 is 19 residues. CDR1 is SGHVS, CDR2 FNYEAQ, per germline. V lost 3 bases, J lost 7 bases, and 28 bases lay in between. This entry comes from a study of vaccination effects on CD4 cells after COVID-19. Study at large: Subjects were given two BNT162b2 or mRNA-1273 vaccine doses.

Some clones are missing from TCRdb's copy, which holds only in-frame ones; the method was immunoSEQ multiplex PCR. The sample yields 20,000 to 25,000 clones, over 65% seen once. The chain carries TRBV7-6 and TRBJ2-1; a weak D match, TRBD1 (6 bases). The TCR originated in a human donor who received a COVID-19 vaccine. This specimen was CD4+ T cells from PBMCs cultured without peptide, taken before COVID-19 vaccination. The CDR3 sequence: CASSFRGLSRGKVGNEQFF. In DNA, the CDR3 is TGTGCCAGCAGCTTCCGAGGATTAAGTAGGGGGAAAGTTGGGAATGAGCAGTTCTTC.